These 27 T cell receptor beta chains were sequenced from one sample in a study of T cells in Graves' hyperthyroidism and ophthalmopathy. RNA transcripts gave rise to amplified TCR beta CDR3 regions. The TCR CDR3 was amplified in a first-round RT-PCR using the HTBI primer set. TCRdb used MiXCR to reprocess the multiplex PCR reads, holding one entry per CDR3 protein. This sample has around 690,000 distinct CDR3 sequences, with 15% to 20% found just once. Sequencing was performed on blood. The receptors here all came from a man aged 50-59 years with Graves' hyperthyroidism.

V is TRBV18 and J is TRBJ2-1; D is unclear. The germline V gene encodes CDR1 KGHSH and CDR2 LQKENI. V was clipped by 4 bases and J by 0 bases, with 16 bases between them. CDR3 length equals 17 residues. Written as DNA, the CDR3 is TGTGCCAGCTCACTCGAACCCTTACGGCGCTCCTACAATGAGCAGTTCTTC. Translating gives CASSLEPLRRSYNEQFF.

V usage is TRBV27 and J usage is TRBJ2-2, with TRBD1 identical over 7 bases. Trimming took 8 bases from V and 6 from J; bases not matched to a gene: 12. Germline-derived CDR1 and CDR2 are MNHEY and SMNVEV (reference sequence). CDR3 length: 15 amino acids. In DNA, the CDR3 is TGTGCCAGCCGTAAGTCCGGGACAGCATCCGGGGAGCTGTTTTTT. Its translation: CASRKSGTASGELFF.

The CDR3: CASRISSSSTDTQYF. In DNA, the CDR3 is TGTGCCAGCAGAATATCGTCGTCTAGCACAGATACGCAGTATTTT. The chain employs TRBV12-3 or TRBV12-4 and TRBJ2-3, with D unresolved. V shed 6 bases and J shed 0 bases, with 13 bases lying between them. The CDR3 totals 15 residues.

This clonotype was picked up a small number of times. The chain links TRBV9 to TRBJ2-7; 9 bases are shared with TRBD1. The CDR3 spans 15 residues. With V trimmed by 2 bases and J by 0 bases, 3 bases remained unmatched. Germline CDR1 is SGDLS and CDR2 is YYNGEE. The CDR3 DNA is TGTGCCAGCAGCGTTACAGGGGGCAGCTCCTACGAGCAGTACTTC. Translating it yields CASSVTGGSSYEQYF.

There are many counts of this clonotype. The chain is built from TRBV6-2 or TRBV6-3 and TRBJ2-5; D not resolved. V was pared by 6 bases and J by 8 bases, with 13 bases between. This CDR3 has 12 amino acids. Germline V lookup: CDR1 MNHEY, CDR2 SVGEGT. The CDR3 sequence is CASRSTTSTQYF. In DNA form, the CDR3 reads TGTGCCAGCAGGTCCACGACCTCCACCCAGTACTTC.

This clonotype was detected only a few times. V is TRBV6-1 and J is TRBJ2-1, with 7 bases lining up with TRBD2. Germline CDR1 is MNHNS and CDR2 is SASEGT. V shed 0 bases, J shed 7 bases, and the junction held 3 bases outside the gene matches. The CDR3 has 14 residues. In DNA form, the CDR3 reads TGTGCCAGCAGTGAAGCGGGAGGGCCGAATGAGCAGTTCTTC. Its protein product is CASSEAGGPNEQFF.

As for this clonotype: Given a much more abundant clone one base away, this may be a read error. The chain combines TRBV6-5 with TRBJ2-2; maybe TRBD1 (7 bases). The ends were cut back, 2 bases at V and 4 bases at J, with 17 bases in the middle. CDR3 length: 17 amino acids. Germline V gene sequence: CDR1 MNHEY, CDR2 SVGAGI. The DNA of the CDR3 is TGTGCCAGCAGTTACCTCGGGGGACAGTCTAGCACCGGGGAGCTGTTTTTT. Translated: CASSYLGGQSSTGELFF.

V usage is TRBV28 and J usage is TRBJ1-5; TRBD1 matches 10 bases. V trimming: 6 bases; J trimming: 4 bases; junction bases outside the gene matches: 6. CDR1 MDHEN and CDR2 SYDVKM come from the germline V gene. This CDR3 has 15 amino acids. CDR3 DNA sequence: TGTGCCAGCAGATTAGGGACAGGGGCAAATCAGCCCCAGCATTTT. Its protein product is CASRLGTGANQPQHF.

This clonotype was counted only a few times. This sequence joins TRBV10-1 and TRBJ2-1; the match to TRBD2 covers 9 bases. The CDR3 has 18 amino acids. With V trimmed by 3 bases and J by 0 bases, 9 bases remained unmatched. Germline CDR1 is WNHNN and CDR2 is SYGVQD (reference sequence). The CDR3 loop is CASSDFAGGESSYNEQFF. CDR3 DNA sequence: TGCGCCAGCAGTGATTTTGCGGGAGGGGAAAGCTCCTACAATGAGCAGTTCTTC.

This clonotype occurred a few times. V is TRBV19 and J is TRBJ2-2, with 10 bases aligning to TRBD1. The V gene's germline CDR1 is LNHDA and CDR2 SQIVND (reference sequence). The CDR3 extends over 15 amino acids. J lost 4 bases, V lost 7 bases, and 6 bases had no gene match. In DNA form, the CDR3 reads TGTGCCAGTAACAACGGACAGGGGGGCACCGGGGAGCTGTTTTTT. The encoded protein is CASNNGQGGTGELFF.

This clonotype was counted only a few times. This rearrangement joins TRBV30 to TRBJ1-6; unclear D gene. Germline CDR1 GTSNPN, CDR2 SVGIG (reference sequence). The CDR3 spans 13 residues. Trimming took off 5 bases at V and 4 bases at J, with 9 bases between the two ends. CDR3 sequence (DNA): TGTGCCTGGCGGGGTCCTTATAATTCACCCCTCCACTTT. Its protein product is CAWRGPYNSPLHF.

Regarding this clonotype: A much larger clonotype is one base distant, so this may be a read error. V usage is TRBV7-2 and J usage is TRBJ2-7; D gene ambiguous. Germline CDR1 and CDR2: SGHTA and FQGNSA. The CDR3 covers 14 residues. CDR3 DNA sequence: TGTGCCAGCAGCTTATCCCACAGTTCCTACGAGCATTACTTC. Its protein is CASSLSHSSYEHYF.

This clonotype was seen ten or more times. The chain is built from TRBV11-2 and TRBJ1-5; possibly TRBD1 for D (5 bases). V was shortened by 1 base and J by 5 bases, with 12 bases between the two germline ends. The CDR3 is 15 residues long. Germline CDR1 SGHAT, CDR2 FQNNGV. For the CDR3, the DNA is TGTGCCAGCAGCTTAGGACCCAGGGCAGATCAGCCCCAGCATTTT. Residues: CASSLGPRADQPQHF.

This clonotype has ten or more counts. V usage is TRBV12-3 or TRBV12-4 and J usage is TRBJ2-7; D is unresolved. There are 14 residues in the CDR3. The V and J ends lost 7 bases and 0 bases respectively, with 13 bases between them. The CDR3 sequence: CASTLDGNSYEQYF. The CDR3 DNA sequence: TGTGCCAGCACTTTGGACGGAAACTCCTACGAGCAGTACTTC.

The chain is built from TRBV19 and TRBJ2-1; D gene ambiguous. Between the trimmed V and J ends, which lost 1 base and 0 bases, there was a span of 7 bases. The CDR3 covers 15 residues. CDR1 and CDR2 (germline): LNHDA, SQIVND (reference sequence). CDR3 protein: CASSIAMGSYNEQFF. CDR3 sequence (DNA): TGTGCCAGTAGTATAGCCATGGGCTCCTACAATGAGCAGTTCTTC.

The chain combines TRBV29-1 with TRBJ1-1, with no clear D. V dropped 5 bases and J dropped 1 base, with 8 bases sitting between them. This CDR3 is built from 12 residues. Germline V gene sequence: CDR1 SQVTM, CDR2 ANQGSEA. The CDR3 sequence is CSVSDGNTEAFF. DNA of the CDR3: TGCAGCGTTTCAGACGGGAACACTGAAGCTTTCTTT.

The chain joins TRBV5-1 to TRBJ1-1, with 9 bases aligning to TRBD1. Germline CDR1 and CDR2: SGHRS and YFSETQ. With V trimmed by 5 bases and J by 1 base, 12 bases remained unmatched. The CDR3 loop spans 17 amino acids. As DNA, the CDR3 is TGCGCCAGCAGTCGAGGAGAGACAGGGGGTAGGAACACTGAAGCTTTCTTT. This gives the protein CASSRGETGGRNTEAFF.

A few counts support this clonotype. The chain joins TRBV29-1 to TRBJ1-2; no reliable D call. Germline CDR1 and CDR2: SQVTM and ANQGSEA. This CDR3 has 12 amino acids. Trimming shortened V by 3 bases and J by 7 bases, and 12 bases separated the two germline ends. CDR3 sequence reads: CSVEDGRPGYTF. The CDR3 region has the DNA TGCAGCGTTGAGGATGGGAGGCCTGGCTACACCTTC.

V is TRBV7-9 and J is TRBJ2-7; D call uncertain. Germline V CDR1 and CDR2: SEHNR, FQNEAQ (reference sequence). The CDR3 is made up of 14 amino acids. Trimming took 2 bases from V and 5 from J, leaving 13 bases between them. DNA for the CDR3: TGTGCCAGCAGCTTAAGGGCAAATCGGAACGAGCAGTACTTC. Its protein product is CASSLRANRNEQYF.

Only a few counts were recorded for this clonotype. This chain connects TRBV20-1 to TRBJ1-2, with TRBD1 as a possible D gene (5 bases). Trimming removed 7 bases at V and 5 bases at J, with 23 bases between. Per germline, CDR1 DFQATT and CDR2 SNEGSKA (reference sequence). CDR3 length: 15 residues. The CDR3 nucleotides read TGCAGTGGAACATCGGGCAGGGCCGGTTTATATGGCTACACCTTC. This encodes CSGTSGRAGLYGYTF.

The chain joins TRBV20-1 to TRBJ2-3; 7 positions agree with TRBD2. Trimming at V came to 6 bases and at J to 6 bases, leaving 21 bases not matched to a gene. The CDR3 sequence is 17 residues long. From germline, CDR1 is DFQATT and CDR2 SNEGSKA (reference sequence). The CDR3, as DNA: TGCAGTGCGACAAGAGCAGAGGCTAGCGGAGTAAGGGATACGCAGTATTTT. Translated: CSATRAEASGVRDTQYF.

This clonotype was observed many times. The rearrangement joins TRBV11-2 to TRBJ2-4, with D possibly TRBD2 on 5 matching bases. This CDR3 is built from 16 residues. Germline assignment: CDR1 SGHAT and CDR2 FQNNGV. The ends were cut back, 5 bases at V and 5 bases at J, with 19 bases in the middle. CDR3 region: CASSKEGVWVENIQYF. As DNA, the CDR3 is TGTGCCAGCAGCAAAGAGGGAGTCTGGGTCGAAAACATTCAGTACTTC.

This clonotype was counted at least ten times. The chain is built from TRBV6-5 and TRBJ1-1; D ambiguous. The CDR3 runs 13 residues. Trimming pared 1 base from V and 6 bases from J, leaving 9 bases between. Germline values: CDR1 MNHEY, CDR2 SVGAGI. The CDR3 coding sequence is TGTGCCAGCAGTTACTTGATTGGCGCTGAAGCTTTCTTT. It yields the protein CASSYLIGAEAFF.

About this clonotype: At one end the junction does not follow the germline gene, possibly because of a read error. This chain uses TRBV6-2 or TRBV6-3 with TRBJ1-5, with D uncertain. The CDR3 runs 13 residues. The germline V gene has CDR1 MNHEY and CDR2 SVGEGT. Written as DNA, the CDR3 is TGTACCAGCAGTTTAGATAATAATCAGCCCCAGCATTTT. Amino acids: CTSSLDNNQPQHF.

The chain carries TRBV6-2 or TRBV6-3 and TRBJ2-7, with no clear D. Trimming removed 6 bases from V and 3 bases from J, with 18 bases in between. The CDR3 totals 15 residues. Per the germline V gene, CDR1 is MNHEY and CDR2 is SVGEGT. DNA for the CDR3: TGTGCCAGCAGACATACTCTAGGGCCAGTCTACGAGCAGTACTTC. Translating it yields CASRHTLGPVYEQYF.

Regarding this clonotype: The junction differs from germline at one of its ends, possibly a read error. The chain combines TRBV6-1 with TRBJ1-5; D is uncertain. The CDR3 is 15 amino acids. Germline V gene sequence: CDR1 MNHNS, CDR2 SASEGT. CDR3 protein: CASREAGRGNQPQHF. Here the CDR3 DNA reads TGTGCCAGCAGGGAAGCAGGTCGGGGCAATCAGCCCCAGCATTTT.

This sequence joins TRBV27 and TRBJ2-1; 12 bases map to TRBD2. V was clipped by 6 bases and J by 5 bases; unmatched bases: 5. Germline CDR1 and CDR2: MNHEY and SMNVEV (reference sequence). The CDR3 is made up of 15 amino acids. The CDR3 bases are TGTGCCAGCAGCCACCTAGCGGGAGGGGACAATGAGCAGTTCTTC. The encoded protein is CASSHLAGGDNEQFF.